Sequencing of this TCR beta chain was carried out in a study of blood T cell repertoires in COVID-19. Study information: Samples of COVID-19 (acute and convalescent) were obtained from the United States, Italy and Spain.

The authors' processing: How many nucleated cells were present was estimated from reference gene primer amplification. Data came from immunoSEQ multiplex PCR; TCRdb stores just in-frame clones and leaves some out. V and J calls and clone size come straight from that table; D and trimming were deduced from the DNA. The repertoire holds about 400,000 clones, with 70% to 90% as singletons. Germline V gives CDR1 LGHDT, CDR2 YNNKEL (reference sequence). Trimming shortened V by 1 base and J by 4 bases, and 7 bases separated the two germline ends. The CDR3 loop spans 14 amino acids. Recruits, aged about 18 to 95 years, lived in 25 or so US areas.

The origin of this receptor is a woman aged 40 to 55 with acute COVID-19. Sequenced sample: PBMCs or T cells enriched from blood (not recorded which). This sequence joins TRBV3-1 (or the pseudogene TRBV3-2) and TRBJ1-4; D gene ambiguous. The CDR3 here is CASSQVLNNEKLFF. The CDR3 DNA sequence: TGTGCCAGCAGCCAAGTACTGAATAATGAAAAACTGTTTTTT.